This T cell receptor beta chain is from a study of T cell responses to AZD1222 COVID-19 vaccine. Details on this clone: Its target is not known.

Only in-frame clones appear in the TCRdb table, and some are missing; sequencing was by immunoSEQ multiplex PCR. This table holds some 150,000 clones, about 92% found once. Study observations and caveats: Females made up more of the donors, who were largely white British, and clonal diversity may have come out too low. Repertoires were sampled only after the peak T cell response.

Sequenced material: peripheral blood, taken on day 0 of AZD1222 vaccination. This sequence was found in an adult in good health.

CDR3 loop: CASSLQGAGGNTIYF. The CDR3 nucleotides are TGTGCCAGCAGCTTACAGGGGGCTGGAGGAAACACCATATATTTT. V gene TRBV11-2 combines with J gene TRBJ1-3; 8 bases line up with TRBD1. CDR1 SGHAT and CDR2 FQNNGV come from the germline V gene. V lost 2 bases and J lost 4; bases outside the gene matches: 4. The CDR3 is made up of 15 amino acids.